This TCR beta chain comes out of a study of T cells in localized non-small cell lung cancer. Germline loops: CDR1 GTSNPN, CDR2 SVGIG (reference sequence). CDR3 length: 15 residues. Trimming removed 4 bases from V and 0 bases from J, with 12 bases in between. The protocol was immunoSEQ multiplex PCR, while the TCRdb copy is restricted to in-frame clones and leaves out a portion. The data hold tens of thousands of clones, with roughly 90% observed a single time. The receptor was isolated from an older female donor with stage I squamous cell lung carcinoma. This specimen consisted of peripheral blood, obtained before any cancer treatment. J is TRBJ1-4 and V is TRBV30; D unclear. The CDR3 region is CAWTRPLATNEKLFF. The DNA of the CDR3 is TGTGCCTGGACCAGGCCCCTTGCAACTAATGAAAAACTGTTTTTT.